This T cell receptor beta chain was sequenced in a study of blood T cell repertoires in COVID-19. Whole-study context: Sites across the United States, Italy and Spain contributed samples from acute and convalescent COVID-19. The analysed material was cDNA or gDNA that came from T cells, B-cell-depleted T cells, or PBMCs.

CDR3 length: 17 residues. Trimming cost V 5 bases and J 0 bases, with 14 bases left between them. Germline V CDR1 and CDR2: SNHLY, FYNNEI. Original handling: Quantification of nucleated cells was approximated via reference gene primer amplification. TCRdb's copy holds only in-frame clones and misses some; the assay was immunoSEQ multiplex PCR. V and J calls and clone size are copied from that table; D and trimming were computed from the DNA. The repertoire includes about 38,000 clones, approximately 80% of them detected once, and over 1.5% sits in the top ten. A Seattle source enrolled patients during active infection and followed them longitudinally.

Material: peripheral blood. The rearrangement joins TRBV2 to TRBJ1-6, with D perhaps TRBD1 (6 bases). The source is a man in his sixties with COVID-19, enrolled during active disease. The CDR3 reads CASSTGQFGSYNSPLHF. The CDR3 nucleotides are TGTGCCAGCAGTACAGGACAGTTTGGCTCCTATAATTCACCCCTCCACTTT.